This entry describes one TCR beta chain. Its antigen is as yet unknown. This entry belongs to a study of post-analysis software for immune sequencing data. General observations from the study: TRBV segments more frequent in patients than in controls numbered several and included TRBV5-6, TRBV5-1 and TRBV20-1.

Prepared TCR beta cDNA libraries contained unique molecular identifiers. TCRdb passed the PCR reads through MiXCR, listing each CDR3 protein once. Here the sample spans some 690,000 distinct CDR3 sequences, 59% being singletons. The CDR3 covers 14 residues. Trimming removed 6 bases from V and 2 bases from J, with 11 bases in between. Germline V gene lookup returns CDR1 PRHDT and CDR2 FYEKMQ (reference sequence). The chain links TRBV13 to TRBJ2-1; D unresolved. The sequence was obtained from a girl under 10 years old with multiple sclerosis. The specimen sequenced was blood. Written as DNA, the CDR3 is TGTGCCAGCAGTTCTGGACGGACCTACAATGAGCAGTTCTTC. This sequence encodes CASSSGRTYNEQFF.